Following are 25 T cell receptor beta chains from one sample sequenced in a study of blood T cell repertoires in COVID-19. Here immunoSEQ multiplex PCR was the method, and the copy in TCRdb shows in-frame clones only, minus some. This sample has 100,000 to 110,000 clones, with roughly 84% found just once. The sequenced sample was peripheral blood. All receptors derive from a human donor in a cohort sampled during active COVID-19.

The chain has TRBV5-1 and TRBJ2-6, with TRBD1 matching 7 bases. This CDR3 comprises 18 residues. The germline V gene has CDR1 SGHRS and CDR2 YFSETQ. The V and J ends lost 3 bases and 4 bases, in that order; junction bases with no gene match: 13. Here the CDR3 reads CASSSEGTVGSGANVLTF. CDR3 DNA: TGCGCCAGCAGCTCGGAAGGGACAGTTGGCTCCGGGGCCAACGTCCTGACTTTC. The full variable domain, with the rest looked up from reference TRBV5-1 and TRBJ2-6, is KAGVTQTPRYLIKTRGQQVTLSCSPISGHRSVSWYQQTPGQGLQFLFEYFSETQRNKGNFPGRFSGRQFSNSRSEMNVSTLELGDSALYLCASSSEGTVGSGANVLTFGAGSRLTVL.

The chain couples TRBV19 to TRBJ2-7; 9 bases line up with TRBD1. The CDR3 sequence is 15 residues long. V lost 4 bases and J lost 2; bases outside the gene matches: 6. The germline V gene has CDR1 LNHDA and CDR2 SQIVND (reference sequence). DNA of the CDR3: TGTGCCAGTAGTACAAGGACAGGGGCGGCCTACGAGCAGTACTTC. Its protein product is CASSTRTGAAYEQYF.

This sequence joins TRBV6-1 and TRBJ1-5; D is perhaps TRBD1 (5 bases). Looked up from germline, CDR1 is MNHNS and CDR2 is SASEGT. V was shortened by 2 bases and J by 1 base, with 12 bases between the two germline ends. CDR3 length equals 16 residues. CDR3 region: CASSEFGGGSNQPQHF. The CDR3 region has the DNA TGTGCCAGCAGTGAATTCGGGGGTGGCAGCAATCAGCCCCAGCATTTT.

The chain couples TRBV20-1 to TRBJ2-1, with 12 bases that match TRBD2. After removal of 3 bases from V and 8 bases from J, the junction contained 8 bases not matched to a gene. This CDR3 comprises 15 residues. Germline lookup yields CDR1 DFQATT and CDR2 SNEGSKA (reference sequence). The chain's CDR3 is CSASDLAGGIDEQFF. As DNA, the CDR3 is TGCAGTGCTAGTGATCTAGCGGGAGGGATCGATGAGCAGTTCTTC.

V and J are TRBV6-2 or TRBV6-3 and TRBJ1-3; D is uncertain. The ends were cut back, 4 bases at V and 1 base at J, with 14 bases in the middle. Germline CDR1 MNHEY, CDR2 SVGEGT. The CDR3 has 16 residues. CDR3 sequence: CASSFPMTGSGNTIYF. The CDR3 bases are TGTGCCAGCAGTTTCCCAATGACGGGGTCTGGAAACACCATATATTTT.

This chain uses TRBV19 with TRBJ1-5; D is possibly TRBD1 (6 bases). This CDR3 is built from 14 residues. From germline, CDR1 is LNHDA and CDR2 SQIVND (reference sequence). Trimming took off 5 bases at V and 6 bases at J, with 14 bases between the two ends. The CDR3 spells CASSRTDEGQPQHF. Written as DNA, the CDR3 is TGTGCCAGTAGTCGGACAGATGAGGGTCAGCCCCAGCATTTT.

The chain recombines TRBV3-1 (or the pseudogene TRBV3-2) with TRBJ1-1; D uncertain. Germline-derived CDR1 and CDR2 are LGHDT and YNNKEL (reference sequence). Trimming removed 0 bases at V and 5 bases at J, with 13 bases between. The CDR3 sequence is 15 residues long. In DNA form, the CDR3 reads TGTGCCAGCAGCCAAGATGATCGGGATTGGACTGAAGCTTTCTTT. It yields the protein CASSQDDRDWTEAFF.

The chain uses TRBV4-1 and TRBJ2-1, with D unclear. The CDR3 runs 15 residues. CDR1 and CDR2 from the germline V gene are MGHRA and YSYEKL. The V end was cut by 0 bases, the J end by 3 bases, with 9 bases between. CDR3 DNA: TGCGCCAGCAGCCAAGATCAAGCATTCTACAATGAGCAGTTCTTC. It is translated as CASSQDQAFYNEQFF.

V gene TRBV7-8 combines with J gene TRBJ2-7, with a weak D call TRBD1 (6 bases). Germline assignment: CDR1 SGHVS and CDR2 FQNEAQ. CDR3 length: 15 residues. V lost 5 bases and J lost 3, with 17 bases in between. The CDR3 region has the DNA TGTGCCAGCAGCGCACAGAGGACAGTGGGCTACGAGCAGTACTTC. Its translation is CASSAQRTVGYEQYF. The whole variable domain, filled in from reference TRBV7-8 and TRBJ2-7, reads GAGVSQSPRYKVAKRGQDVALRCDPISGHVSLFWYQQALGQGPEFLTYFQNEAQLDKSGLPSDRFFAERPEGSVSTLKIQRTQQEDSAVYLCASSAQRTVGYEQYFGPGTRLTVT.

The chain recombines TRBV5-1 with TRBJ1-1; a weak D match, TRBD1 (5 bases). In germline, CDR1 is SGHRS, CDR2 YFSETQ. V lost 4 bases and J 11 bases, leaving 21 bases between the germline ends. CDR3 length: 14 amino acids. In DNA form, the CDR3 reads TGCGCCAGCAGCCTGGAGAGGATTGGGGGGGTGGCTTTCTTT. This translates into CASSLERIGGVAFF.

In the case of this clone: The junction shows a germline mismatch at one end, possibly a read error. This chain connects TRBV6-6 to TRBJ2-7, with 8 nucleotides matching TRBD1. Germline CDR1 is MNHNY and CDR2 is SVGAGI (reference sequence). CDR3 length: 13 amino acids. As DNA, the CDR3 is TGTGCCAGCAGTCAGACCCCGGGACAGGCGCCGCACTTC. Residues: CASSQTPGQAPHF.

The chain is built from TRBV25-1 and TRBJ2-7; 7 positions agree with TRBD1. CDR3 length: 14 residues. V lost 7 bases and J lost 5; bases outside the gene matches: 11. CDR1 is MGHDK, CDR2 SYGVNS, per germline. The DNA for the CDR3 is TGTGCCAGCACCGGAACAGGGGCACGGAACGAGCAGTACTTC. It is translated as CASTGTGARNEQYF.

The chain uses TRBV5-1 and TRBJ2-5; TRBD1 matches 8 bases. With V trimmed by 2 bases and J by 5 bases, 8 bases remained unmatched. This CDR3 spans 15 amino acids. Germline V gene lookup returns CDR1 SGHRS and CDR2 YFSETQ. The chain's CDR3 is CASSLGQGDGETQYF. The CDR3 nucleotides read TGCGCCAGCAGCTTAGGACAGGGAGACGGGGAGACCCAGTACTTC.

The V and J genes are TRBV29-1 and TRBJ1-1; D is uncertain. Germline V gene lookup returns CDR1 SQVTM and CDR2 ANQGSEA. The CDR3 is 11 amino acids. The germline V and J ends were trimmed by 3 bases and 7 bases, with 9 bases remaining between them. In nucleotides, the CDR3 is TGCAGCGTTGAGGGCTTTGGTGAAGCTTTCTTT. Translating it yields CSVEGFGEAFF.

Written as DNA, the CDR3 is TGTGCCAGCAGTCCCTTAGCGGGGGGGGGTTCGGGCGAGCAGTACTTC. This gives the protein CASSPLAGGGSGEQYF. This rearrangement joins TRBV27 to TRBJ2-7; TRBD2 agrees at 11 bases. The CDR3 runs 16 residues. Germline V CDR1 and CDR2: MNHEY, SMNVEV (reference sequence). The V and J ends lost 5 bases and 6 bases, in that order; junction bases with no gene match: 12.

The V gene is TRBV12-3 or TRBV12-4, the J gene TRBJ2-7; D remains ambiguous. V was pared by 9 bases and J by 6 bases, with 15 bases between. CDR3 length equals 12 residues. The CDR3 DNA sequence: TGTGCCAGTTGCCGGGTGATACGCGAGCAGTACTTC. Translated, it gives CASCRVIREQYF.

This chain joins TRBV6-2 or TRBV6-3 and TRBJ2-1, with 7 bases lining up with TRBD1. The V gene's germline CDR1 is MNHEY and CDR2 SVGEGT. This CDR3 contains 14 residues. J was trimmed by 12 bases and V by 2 bases; bases with no gene match: 10. The CDR3 loop is CASSYKGQRDGQFF. In DNA, the CDR3 is TGTGCCAGCAGTTACAAGGGACAGCGCGATGGGCAGTTCTTC.

The genes are TRBV4-3 and TRBJ2-5; tentatively, D is TRBD1 (7 bases). Germline CDR1 reads LGHNA; CDR2 reads YSLEER. Deletions cut 0 bases from V and 7 bases from J, with 15 bases between. The CDR3 totals 15 residues. CDR3 in amino acids: CASSQDITGEVTQYF. As DNA, the CDR3 is TGCGCCAGCAGCCAAGATATTACAGGGGAGGTGACCCAGTACTTC.

The chain joins TRBV4-1 to TRBJ1-5; 8 nucleotides align to TRBD1. The V and J ends lost 1 base and 5 bases, in that order; junction bases with no gene match: 4. The V gene's germline CDR1 is MGHRA and CDR2 YSYEKL. The CDR3 has 15 residues. CDR3 sequence reads: CASSQAGQGDQPQHF. The CDR3 DNA follows: TGCGCCAGCAGCCAAGCCGGACAGGGAGATCAGCCCCAGCATTTT.

The chain recombines TRBV6-5 with TRBJ2-2; D is unclear. Between the trimmed V and J ends, which lost 10 bases and 5 bases, there was a span of 11 bases. Germline CDR1 reads MNHEY; CDR2 reads SVGAGI. The CDR3 sequence is 12 residues long. The CDR3 spells CATTGRTGELFF. DNA of the CDR3: TGTGCCACCACGGGTCGGACCGGGGAGCTGTTTTTT.

The chain uses TRBV3-1 (or the pseudogene TRBV3-2) and TRBJ1-1; 11 nucleotides agree with TRBD1. Germline V gives CDR1 LGHDT, CDR2 YNNKEL (reference sequence). With 3 bases clipped from V and 4 bases from J, the junction kept 7 bases outside the gene matches. The CDR3 runs to 16 residues. This CDR3 reads CASSHTTGTGGTEAFF. The CDR3 DNA follows: TGTGCCAGCAGCCACACCACCGGGACAGGGGGCACTGAAGCTTTCTTT.

The chain couples TRBV7-2 to TRBJ1-4, with 10 bases matching TRBD1. CDR1 is SGHTA and CDR2 is FQGNSA in the germline V gene. Unmatched junction bases numbered 3, after V lost 5 bases and J lost 3 bases. The CDR3 sequence is 15 residues long. CDR3: CASSHDRGPNEKLFF. CDR3 bases: TGTGCCAGCAGCCACGACAGGGGGCCTAATGAAAAACTGTTTTTT.

V and J are TRBV7-6 and TRBJ2-7; possibly TRBD2 for D (5 bases). This CDR3 has 15 residues. V was pared by 4 bases and J by 7 bases, with 20 bases between. Germline CDR1 and CDR2: SGHVS and FNYEAQ. The CDR3 DNA is TGTGCCAGCAGCTCCCGTAGCGCCCGCGCTGGTGAGCAGTACTTC. Protein: CASSSRSARAGEQYF.

The J gene is TRBJ1-6, the V gene TRBV7-2; no reliable D call. CDR1 is SGHTA and CDR2 is FQGNSA in the germline V gene. Trimming took 5 bases from V and 10 from J, leaving 9 bases between them. This CDR3 contains 12 residues. The CDR3 reads CASSLWPSPLHF. The CDR3 bases are TGTGCCAGCAGCCTTTGGCCGTCACCCCTCCACTTT.

The CDR3 bases are TGTGCCAGCAGCTTAGTGGGGACTAGCGTAGATACGCAGTATTTT. Translation: CASSLVGTSVDTQYF. The rearrangement links TRBV7-9 to TRBJ2-3; 10 bases are a match to TRBD2. The V and J ends lost 1 base and 5 bases, in that order; junction bases with no gene match: 3. Germline CDR1 reads SEHNR; CDR2 reads FQNEAQ (reference sequence). The CDR3 extends over 15 amino acids.